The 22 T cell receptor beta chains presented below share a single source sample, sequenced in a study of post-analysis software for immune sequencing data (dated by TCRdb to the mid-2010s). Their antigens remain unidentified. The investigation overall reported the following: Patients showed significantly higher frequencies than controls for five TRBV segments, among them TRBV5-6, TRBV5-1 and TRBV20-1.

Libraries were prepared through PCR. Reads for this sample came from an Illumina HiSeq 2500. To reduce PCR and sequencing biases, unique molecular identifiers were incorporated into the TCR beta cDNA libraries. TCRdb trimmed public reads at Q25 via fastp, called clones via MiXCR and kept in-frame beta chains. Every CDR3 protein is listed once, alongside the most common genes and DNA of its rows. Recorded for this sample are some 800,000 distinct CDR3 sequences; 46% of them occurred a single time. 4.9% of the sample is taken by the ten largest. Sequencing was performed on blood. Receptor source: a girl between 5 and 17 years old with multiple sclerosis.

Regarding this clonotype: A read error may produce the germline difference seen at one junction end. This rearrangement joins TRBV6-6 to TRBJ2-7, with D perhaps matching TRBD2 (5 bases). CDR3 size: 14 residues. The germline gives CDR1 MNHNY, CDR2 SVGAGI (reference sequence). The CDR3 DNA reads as TGTGCCAGCACGGTGGCGGGCCTCCCCTACAAGCAGTACTTC. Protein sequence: CASTVAGLPYKQYF.

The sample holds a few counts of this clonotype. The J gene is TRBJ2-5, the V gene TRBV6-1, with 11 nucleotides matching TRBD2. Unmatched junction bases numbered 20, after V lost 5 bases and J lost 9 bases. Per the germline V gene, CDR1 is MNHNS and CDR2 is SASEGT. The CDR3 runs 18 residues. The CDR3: CASSPRVPGLAGLGSQYF. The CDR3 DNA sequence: TGTGCCAGCAGTCCCAGGGTCCCCGGACTAGCGGGTTTAGGCTCCCAGTACTTC.

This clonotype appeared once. CDR3 region: CSARSAQTALGNEQFF. The CDR3 DNA follows: TGCAGTGCTAGATCCGCTCAGACGGCCCTCGGCAATGAGCAGTTCTTC. The chain joins TRBV20-1 to TRBJ2-1; D gene ambiguous. Trimming cost V 2 bases and J 6 bases, with 20 bases left between them. The CDR3 runs 16 residues. Germline V CDR1 and CDR2: DFQATT, SNEGSKA (reference sequence).

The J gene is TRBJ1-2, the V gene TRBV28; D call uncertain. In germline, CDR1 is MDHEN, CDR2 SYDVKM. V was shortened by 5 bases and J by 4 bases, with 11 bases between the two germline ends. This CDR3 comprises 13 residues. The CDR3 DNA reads TGTGCCAGCAGTCAAGAGAAGAGCTATGGCTACACCTTC. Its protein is CASSQEKSYGYTF.

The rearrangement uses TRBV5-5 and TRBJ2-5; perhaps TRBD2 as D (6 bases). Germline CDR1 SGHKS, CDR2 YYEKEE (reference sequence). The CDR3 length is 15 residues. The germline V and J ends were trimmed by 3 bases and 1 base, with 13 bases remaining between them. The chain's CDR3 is CASSSGAVVQETQYF. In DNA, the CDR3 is TGTGCCAGCAGCTCGGGAGCAGTAGTCCAAGAGACCCAGTACTTC.

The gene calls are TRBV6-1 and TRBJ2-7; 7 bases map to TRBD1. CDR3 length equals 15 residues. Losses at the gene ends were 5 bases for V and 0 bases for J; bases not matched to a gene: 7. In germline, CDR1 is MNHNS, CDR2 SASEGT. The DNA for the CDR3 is TGTGCCAGCAGTATACGGGGACAGCGCTCCTACGAGCAGTACTTC. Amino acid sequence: CASSIRGQRSYEQYF.

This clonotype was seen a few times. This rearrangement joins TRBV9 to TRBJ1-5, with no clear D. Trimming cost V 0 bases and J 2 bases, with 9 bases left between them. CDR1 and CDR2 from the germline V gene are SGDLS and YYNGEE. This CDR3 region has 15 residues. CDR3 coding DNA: TGTGCCAGCAGCGTAGATGATGGAGGCAATCAGCCCCAGCATTTT. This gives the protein CASSVDDGGNQPQHF.

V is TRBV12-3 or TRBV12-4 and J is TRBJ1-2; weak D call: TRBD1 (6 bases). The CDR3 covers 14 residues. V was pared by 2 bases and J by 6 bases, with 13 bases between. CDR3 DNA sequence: TGTGCCAGCAGTTTATTGGCTGGGGGCCATGGCTACACCTTC. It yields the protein CASSLLAGGHGYTF.

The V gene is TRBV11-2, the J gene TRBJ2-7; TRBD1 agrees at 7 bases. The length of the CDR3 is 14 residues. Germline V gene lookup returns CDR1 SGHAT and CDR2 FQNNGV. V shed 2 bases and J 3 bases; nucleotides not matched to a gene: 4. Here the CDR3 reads CASSLMGQRYEQYF. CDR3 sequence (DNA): TGTGCCAGCAGCTTAATGGGACAGCGCTACGAGCAGTACTTC.

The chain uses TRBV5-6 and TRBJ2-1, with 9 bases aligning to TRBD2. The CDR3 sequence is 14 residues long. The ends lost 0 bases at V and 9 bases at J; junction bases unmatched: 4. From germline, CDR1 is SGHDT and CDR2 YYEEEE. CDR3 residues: CASSLVLAGVEQFF. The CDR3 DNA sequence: TGTGCCAGCAGCTTGGTACTAGCGGGCGTTGAGCAGTTCTTC.

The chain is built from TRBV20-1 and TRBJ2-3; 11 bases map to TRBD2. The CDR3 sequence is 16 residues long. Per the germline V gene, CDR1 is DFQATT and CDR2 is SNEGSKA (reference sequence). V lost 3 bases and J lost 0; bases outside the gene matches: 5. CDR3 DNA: TGCAGTGCTAGCAAATCTAGCGGGGGGAGCACAGATACGCAGTATTTT. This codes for CSASKSSGGSTDTQYF.

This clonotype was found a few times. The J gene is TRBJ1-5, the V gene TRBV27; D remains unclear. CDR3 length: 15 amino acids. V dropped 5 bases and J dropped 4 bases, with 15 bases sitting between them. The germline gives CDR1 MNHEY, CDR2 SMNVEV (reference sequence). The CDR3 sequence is CASSPTRRKNQPQHF. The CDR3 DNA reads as TGTGCCAGCAGTCCCACTCGACGGAAAAATCAGCCCCAGCATTTT.

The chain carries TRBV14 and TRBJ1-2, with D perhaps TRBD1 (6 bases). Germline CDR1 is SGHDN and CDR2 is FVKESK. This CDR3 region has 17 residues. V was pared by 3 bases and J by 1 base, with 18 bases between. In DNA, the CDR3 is TGTGCCAGCAGCCAGCGATCAGGGGCAGATTTTAACTATGGCTACACCTTC. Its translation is CASSQRSGADFNYGYTF.

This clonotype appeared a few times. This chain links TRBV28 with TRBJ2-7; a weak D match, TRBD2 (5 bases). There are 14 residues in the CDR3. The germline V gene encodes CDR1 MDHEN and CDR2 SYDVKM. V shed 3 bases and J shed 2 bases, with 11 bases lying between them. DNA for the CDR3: TGTGCCAGCAGTTTGAGGGAGACTCCCTACGAGCAGTACTTC. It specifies CASSLRETPYEQYF.

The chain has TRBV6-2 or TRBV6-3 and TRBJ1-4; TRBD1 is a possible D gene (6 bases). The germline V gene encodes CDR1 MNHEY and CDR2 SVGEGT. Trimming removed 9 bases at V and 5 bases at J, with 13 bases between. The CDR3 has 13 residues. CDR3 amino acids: CASQRGGNEKLFF. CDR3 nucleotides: TGTGCCAGTCAACGAGGGGGGAATGAAAAACTGTTTTTT.

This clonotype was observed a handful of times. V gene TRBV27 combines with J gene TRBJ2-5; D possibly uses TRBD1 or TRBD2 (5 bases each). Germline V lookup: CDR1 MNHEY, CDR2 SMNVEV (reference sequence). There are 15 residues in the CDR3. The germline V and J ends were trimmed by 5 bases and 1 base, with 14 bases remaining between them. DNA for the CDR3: TGTGCCAGCAGTCCGGGGACCGTACTCCAAGAGACCCAGTACTTC. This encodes CASSPGTVLQETQYF.

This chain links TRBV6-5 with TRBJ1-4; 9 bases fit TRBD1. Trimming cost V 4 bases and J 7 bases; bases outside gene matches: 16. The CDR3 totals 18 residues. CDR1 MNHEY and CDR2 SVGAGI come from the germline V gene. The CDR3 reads CASSSSGTGTISGEKLFF. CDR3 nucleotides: TGTGCCAGCAGTTCGTCCGGGACAGGGACTATCTCGGGTGAAAAACTGTTTTTT.

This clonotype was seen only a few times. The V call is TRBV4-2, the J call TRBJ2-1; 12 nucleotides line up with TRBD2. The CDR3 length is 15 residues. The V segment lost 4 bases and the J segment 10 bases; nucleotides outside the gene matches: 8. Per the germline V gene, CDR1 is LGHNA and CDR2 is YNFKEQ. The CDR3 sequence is CASSPLAGGFEEQFF. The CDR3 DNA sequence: TGTGCCAGCAGCCCGCTAGCGGGAGGGTTCGAAGAGCAGTTCTTC.

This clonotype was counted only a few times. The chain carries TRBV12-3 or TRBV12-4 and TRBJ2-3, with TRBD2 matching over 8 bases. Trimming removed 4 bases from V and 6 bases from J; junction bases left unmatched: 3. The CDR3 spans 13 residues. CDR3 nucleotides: TGTGCCAGCAGTTATGGACTAGCTGATACGCAGTATTTT. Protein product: CASSYGLADTQYF.

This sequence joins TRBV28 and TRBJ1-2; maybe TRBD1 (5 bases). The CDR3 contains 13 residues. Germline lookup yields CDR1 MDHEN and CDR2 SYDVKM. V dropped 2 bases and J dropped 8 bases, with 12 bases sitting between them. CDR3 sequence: CASSLPSRGGYTF. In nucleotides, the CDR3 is TGTGCCAGCAGTTTACCCTCAAGGGGCGGCTACACCTTC.

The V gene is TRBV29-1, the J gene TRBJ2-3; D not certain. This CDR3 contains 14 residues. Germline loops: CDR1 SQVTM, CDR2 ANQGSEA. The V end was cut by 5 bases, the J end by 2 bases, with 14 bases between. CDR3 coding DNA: TGCAGCGTTATCTCGTCGCGATTCACAGATACGCAGTATTTT. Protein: CSVISSRFTDTQYF.

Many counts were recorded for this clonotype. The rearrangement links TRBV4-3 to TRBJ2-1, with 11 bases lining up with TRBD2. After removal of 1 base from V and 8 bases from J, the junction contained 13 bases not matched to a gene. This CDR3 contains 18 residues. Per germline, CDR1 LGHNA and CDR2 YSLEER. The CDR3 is CASSQGADLAGGPHEQFF. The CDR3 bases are TGCGCCAGCAGCCAAGGGGCGGATTTAGCGGGAGGGCCCCATGAGCAGTTCTTC.